The clone carrying this TCR beta chain was detected only once. Its specificity is not known. Other nucleotide sequences from this sample produce the same CDR3. CDR3 length equals 13 residues. Trimming took 2 bases from V and 4 from J, leaving 8 bases between them. CDR1 and CDR2 from the germline V gene are KGHSH and LQKENI. Sequencing used cDNA as its template, made by extracting RNA and reverse transcribing it. Assay used: immunoSEQ multiplex PCR; TCRdb lists only in-frame clones, some missing. The sample yields over 150,000 clones, around three fifths seen once. These data belong to a study of CD8+ T cells in alopecia areata. Sample treatment: oral pan-JAK inhibitor, 5-10 mg twice daily. Study-wide results and limits: Normal skin's resident alphabeta T cells are sequenced alongside lesional scalp T cells.

This specimen consisted of CD4+ T cells sorted from blood, obtained at week 24, from a patient treated with tofacitinib. V gene TRBV18 combines with J gene TRBJ1-1; possibly TRBD1 for D (6 bases). The clonotype originates from a human donor with alopecia areata. CDR3 sequence: CASSPKGGTEAFF. CDR3 coding DNA: TGTGCCAGCTCACCAAAGGGGGGCACTGAAGCTTTCTTT. The full variable domain, completed using reference TRBV18 and TRBJ1-1, is NAGVMQNPRHLVRRRGQEARLRCSPMKGHSHVYWYRQLPEEGLKFMVYLQKENIIDESGMPKERFSAEFPKEGPSILRIQQVVRGDSAAYFCASSPKGGTEAFFGQGTRLTVV.